Following are 2 T cell receptor beta chains from one sample sequenced in a study of CD8 T cells in ankylosing spondylitis. One entry per CDR3 protein, called by TCRdb with MiXCR from the 5' RACE reads. This sample has 210,000 or so distinct CDR3 sequences, with 8.2% found just once. The sample taken for sequencing was blood, either unsorted or a sorted T cell fraction (not recorded which). All receptors come from a female donor with ankylosing spondylitis or in good health (not recorded which).

This clonotype showed up many times. The chain has TRBV19 and TRBJ2-2; 7 positions agree with TRBD1. Germline CDR1 reads LNHDA; CDR2 reads SQIVND (reference sequence). The CDR3 runs to 15 residues. The V and J ends lost 6 bases and 0 bases, in that order; junction bases with no gene match: 4. CDR3 sequence (DNA): TGTGCCAGTAGCCCGACAGGGACGAACACCGGGGAGCTGTTTTTT. It specifies CASSPTGTNTGELFF.

This clonotype came up many times. The chain links TRBV20-1 to TRBJ2-1, with 9 bases fitting TRBD2. CDR3 length: 14 residues. CDR1 is DFQATT and CDR2 is SNEGSKA in the germline V gene (reference sequence). J was trimmed by 3 bases and V by 2 bases; bases with no gene match: 2. The CDR3 region has the DNA TGCAGTGCTAGACGAGCGGGAGGCTACAATGAGCAGTTCTTC. It specifies CSARRAGGYNEQFF.